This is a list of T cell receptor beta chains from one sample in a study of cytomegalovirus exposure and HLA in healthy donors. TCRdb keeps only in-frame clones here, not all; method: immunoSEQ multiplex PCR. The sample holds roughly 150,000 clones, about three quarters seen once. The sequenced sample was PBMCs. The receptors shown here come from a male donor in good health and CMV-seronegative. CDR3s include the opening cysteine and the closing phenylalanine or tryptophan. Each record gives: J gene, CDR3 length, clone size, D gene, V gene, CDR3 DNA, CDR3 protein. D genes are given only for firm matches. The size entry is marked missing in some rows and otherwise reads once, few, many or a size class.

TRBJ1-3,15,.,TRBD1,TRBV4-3,TGCGCCAGCAGCCAAGGACAGGGGGGTGGAAACACCATATATTTT,CASSQGQGGGNTIYF
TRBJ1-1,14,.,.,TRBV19,TGTGCCAGTAGTTCCGACAGGTGGAACACTGAAGCTTTCTTT,CASSSDRWNTEAFF
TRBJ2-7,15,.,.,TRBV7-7,TGTGCTAGCAGCTTACCCCGACAGGAGCTATACGAGCAGTACTTC,CASSLPRQELYEQYF
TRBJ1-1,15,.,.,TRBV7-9,TGTGCCAGCAGCTTAGTTCCAGGGCTTAACACTGAAGCTTTCTTT,CASSLVPGLNTEAFF
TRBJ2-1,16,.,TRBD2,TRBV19,TGTGCCAGTACCCCCCCCGCTAGCGGGAATTTCAATGAGCAGTTCTTC,CASTPPASGNFNEQFF
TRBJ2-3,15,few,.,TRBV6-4,TGTGCCAGCAGTGACTCGAGCGACGGCACAGATACGCAGTATTTT,CASSDSSDGTDTQYF
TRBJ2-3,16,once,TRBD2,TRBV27,TGTGCCAGCAGTCGAAGGACTAGCGGGGACCTAGATACGCAGTATTTT,CASSRRTSGDLDTQYF
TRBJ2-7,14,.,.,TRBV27,TGTGCCAGCAGTTTATATCTCGGCTCCTACGAGCAGTACTTC,CASSLYLGSYEQYF
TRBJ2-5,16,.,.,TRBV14,TGTGCCAGCAGCCGACAGACCGTACCGGCCTCGGAGACCCAGTACTTC,CASSRQTVPASETQYF
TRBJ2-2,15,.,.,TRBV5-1,TGCGCCAGCAGCTTGGGGCAGACGAACACCGGGGAGCTGTTTTTT,CASSLGQTNTGELFF
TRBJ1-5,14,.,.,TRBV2,TGTGCCAGCAGTGGACAGTATAGCAATCAGCCCCAGCATTTT,CASSGQYSNQPQHF
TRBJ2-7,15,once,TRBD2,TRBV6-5,TGTGCCAGCAGTCGGTCGGGGGGGACCCCGGGCGGGCAGTACTTC,CASSRSGGTPGGQYF
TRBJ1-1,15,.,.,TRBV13,TGTGCCAGCAGCCCTAGGATAGGGGTGAACACTAAAGCTTTCTTT,CASSPRIGVNTKAFF
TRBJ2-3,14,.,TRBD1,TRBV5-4,TGTGCCAGCTTGAAGGGACAGAACGCAGATACGCAGTATTTT,CASLKGQNADTQYF
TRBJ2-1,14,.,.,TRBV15,TGTGCCACCACCGCAGGTTCCCCCGGAATGTTGCAGTTCTTC,CATTAGSPGMLQFF
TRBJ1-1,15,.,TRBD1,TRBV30,TGTGCCTGGAGTGCCCACAGGGGAGGAGGGACTGAAGCTTTCTTT,CAWSAHRGGGTEAFF
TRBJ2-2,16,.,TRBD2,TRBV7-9,TGTGCCAGCAGCCCCGGGACTAGCGGGGGGGCCGGGGAGCTGTTTTTT,CASSPGTSGGAGELFF
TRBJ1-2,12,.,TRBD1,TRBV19,TGTGCCAGCTCCCTCGACAGGGCTGGCTACACCTTC,CASSLDRAGYTF
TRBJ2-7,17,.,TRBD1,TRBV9,TGTGCCAGCAGCGCACCGGGACAGGGGGCTTCCTCCTACGAGCAGTACTTC,CASSAPGQGASSYEQYF
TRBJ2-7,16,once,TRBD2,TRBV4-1,TGCGCCAGCAGCCAAACTAGCGCGACCTACTCCTACGAGCAGTACTTC,CASSQTSATYSYEQYF
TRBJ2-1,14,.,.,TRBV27,TGTGCCAGCAGTCTCCAGATAAACCACAATGAGCAGTTCTTC,CASSLQINHNEQFF
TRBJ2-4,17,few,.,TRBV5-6,TGTGCCAGCAGCTTGGAGGGGCCCGCTCTAGCCAAAAACATTCAGTACTTC,CASSLEGPALAKNIQYF
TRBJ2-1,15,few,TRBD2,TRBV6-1,TGTGCCAGCAATAGCGGGGGGTCGGGCTACAATGAGCAGTTCTTC,CASNSGGSGYNEQFF
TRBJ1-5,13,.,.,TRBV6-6,TGTGCCAGCAGACCGAGGAAAGATCAGCCCCAGCATTTT,CASRPRKDQPQHF
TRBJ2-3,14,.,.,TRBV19,TGTGCCAGTAGTATAGCGGGATTTCGGGATACGCAGTATTTT,CASSIAGFRDTQYF
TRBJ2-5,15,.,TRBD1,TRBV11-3,TGTGCCAGCAGCTTGCGGACAGGGGGCACGGAGACCCAGTACTTC,CASSLRTGGTETQYF
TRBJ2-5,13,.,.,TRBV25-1,TGTGCCAGCAGAAGACAGCCTCAAGAGACCCAGTACTTC,CASRRQPQETQYF
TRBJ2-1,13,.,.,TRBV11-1,TGTGCCAGCAGCACCAACAGGGTCGGTGAGCAGTTCTTC,CASSTNRVGEQFF
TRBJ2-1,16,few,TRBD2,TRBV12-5,TGTGCTAGTGGTTTGGCTAGGACTAGCTGGTACAATGAGCAGTTCTTC,CASGLARTSWYNEQFF
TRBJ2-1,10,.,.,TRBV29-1,TGCAGCGCCAAGACTACGCAATGGTTCTTC,CSAKTTQWFF
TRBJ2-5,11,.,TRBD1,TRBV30,TGTGCCTTCGGACAGGGGGAGACCCAGTACTTC,CAFGQGETQYF
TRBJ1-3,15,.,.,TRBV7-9,TGTGCCAGCAGCTTGTCTGCCAGGGCTGGAAACACCATATATTTT,CASSLSARAGNTIYF
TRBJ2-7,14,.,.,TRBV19,TGTGCCAGTAGTGCCCCTGCGACTGGGTACGAGCAGTACTTC,CASSAPATGYEQYF
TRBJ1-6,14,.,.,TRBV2,TGTGCCAGCAGTGAAGTTGAGGTTGTCTCACCCCTCCACTTT,CASSEVEVVSPLHF
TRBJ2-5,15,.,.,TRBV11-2,TGTGCCAGCAGCCCCCAAGCGGTGATTCAAGAGACCCAGTACTTC,CASSPQAVIQETQYF
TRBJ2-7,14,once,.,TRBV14,TGTGCCGGCAGCCCTTTCGGTGGAGAATACGAGCAGTACTTC,CAGSPFGGEYEQYF
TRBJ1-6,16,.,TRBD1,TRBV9,TGTGCCAGCAGCCCCGAACAGGGGGCGGTTAATTCACCCCTCCACTTT,CASSPEQGAVNSPLHF
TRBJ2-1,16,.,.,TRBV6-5,TGTGCCAGCAGTTCACGGGGGGCAGGGGCCTACAATGAGCAGTTCTTC,CASSSRGAGAYNEQFF
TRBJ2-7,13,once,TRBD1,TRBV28,TGTGCCAGCAGGTTATGGGACAGCTACGAGCAGTACTTC,CASRLWDSYEQYF
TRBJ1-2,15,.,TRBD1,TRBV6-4,TGTGCCAGCAGTCCGACAGGGCAACGGATCTATGGCTACACCTTC,CASSPTGQRIYGYTF
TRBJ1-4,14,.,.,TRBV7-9,TGTGCCAGCAGCTTAAACCAGTATAATGAAAAACTGTTTTTT,CASSLNQYNEKLFF